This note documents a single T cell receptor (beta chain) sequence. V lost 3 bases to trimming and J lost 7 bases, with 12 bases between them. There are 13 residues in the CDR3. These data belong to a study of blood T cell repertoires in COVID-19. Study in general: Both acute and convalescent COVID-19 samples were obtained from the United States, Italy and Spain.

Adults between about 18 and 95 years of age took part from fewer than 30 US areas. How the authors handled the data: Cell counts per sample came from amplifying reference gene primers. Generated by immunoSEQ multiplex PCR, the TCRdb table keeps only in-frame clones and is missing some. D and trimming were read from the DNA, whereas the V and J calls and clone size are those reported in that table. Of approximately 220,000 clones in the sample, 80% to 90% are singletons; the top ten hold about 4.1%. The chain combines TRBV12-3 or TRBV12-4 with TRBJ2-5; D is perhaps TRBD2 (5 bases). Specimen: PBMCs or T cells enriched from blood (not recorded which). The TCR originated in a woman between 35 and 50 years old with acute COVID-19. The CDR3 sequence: CASSLALAGTQYF. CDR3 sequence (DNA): TGTGCCAGCAGTTTGGCGCTAGCAGGGACCCAGTACTTC.